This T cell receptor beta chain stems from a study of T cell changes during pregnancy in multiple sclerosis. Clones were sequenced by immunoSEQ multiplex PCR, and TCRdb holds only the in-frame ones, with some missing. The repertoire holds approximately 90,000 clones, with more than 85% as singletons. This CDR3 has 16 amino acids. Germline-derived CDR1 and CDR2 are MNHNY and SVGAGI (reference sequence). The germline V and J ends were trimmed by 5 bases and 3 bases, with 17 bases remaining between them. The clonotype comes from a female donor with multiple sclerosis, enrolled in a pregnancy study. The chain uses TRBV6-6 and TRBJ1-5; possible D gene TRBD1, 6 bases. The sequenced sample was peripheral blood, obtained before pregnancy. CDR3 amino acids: CASSPLGGGYNQPQHF. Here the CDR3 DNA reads TGTGCCAGCAGTCCCCTGGGGGGGGGCTACAATCAGCCCCAGCATTTT.